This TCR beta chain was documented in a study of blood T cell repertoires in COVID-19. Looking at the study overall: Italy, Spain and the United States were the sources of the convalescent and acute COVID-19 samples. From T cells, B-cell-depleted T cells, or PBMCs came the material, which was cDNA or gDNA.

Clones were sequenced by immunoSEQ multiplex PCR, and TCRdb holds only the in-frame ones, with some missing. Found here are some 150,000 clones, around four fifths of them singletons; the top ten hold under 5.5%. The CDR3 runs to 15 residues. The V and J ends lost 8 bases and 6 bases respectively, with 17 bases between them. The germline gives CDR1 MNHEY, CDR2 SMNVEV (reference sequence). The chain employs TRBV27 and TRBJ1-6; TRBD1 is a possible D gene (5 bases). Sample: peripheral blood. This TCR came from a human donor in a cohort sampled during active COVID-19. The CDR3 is CASGTLGEGNSPLHF. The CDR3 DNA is TGTGCCAGCGGAACTTTAGGGGAGGGTAATTCACCCCTCCACTTT.